This T cell receptor (beta chain) was profiled in a study of PD-L1 blockade in urothelial cancer (dated by TCRdb to about 2017). About the full investigation: Every patient began therapy in the mid-2010s and was given atezolizumab 1,200 mg intravenously every 3 weeks. About 90% of the roughly 30 patients were identified as males with urothelial cancer of bladder origin, and a prior smoking history was reported by 18 of 29 patients. Patients had an ECOG performance status of 0 or 1 and had received between 0 and 3 prior chemotherapy regimens. Blood samples were analyzed 3 weeks after the start of treatment (second dose) and 6 weeks after the start of treatment. Blood samples gave a median of around 130,000 T cells and roughly 83,000 unique TCRs, with a median clonality of 0.080. An exploratory multi-omic analysis was conducted of the somatic, immune and clinical correlates of response to PD-L1 blockade with atezolizumab in urothelial cancer. Pretreatment tumor samples, along with matched peripheral blood serially collected before and after atezolizumab treatment, were subjected to TCR sequencing. Durable clinical benefit meant progression-free survival longer than 6 months, and TCR features were also tested against progression-free and overall survival. In the same patients, whole exome sequencing and RNA sequencing of pretreatment tumors were performed in addition to TCR sequencing. Durable clinical benefit was achieved by nine patients and was not achieved by 20 patients. Pretreatment blood TCR-seq was available for about 30 patients, at least one posttreatment blood collection was obtained for 25 or so patients, and tumor TCR-seq was available for 25 or so patients.

General conclusions and limits of the study: Improved progression-free and overall survival was associated with having pretreatment peripheral blood TCR clonality below the median. Because the sample size was small (n ≈ 30) and many exploratory analyses were performed, the results are intended to be hypothesis-generating. Patients with durable benefit showed greater expansion of tumor-associated TCR clones in peripheral blood 3 weeks after starting treatment (n of about 21, p = 0.022).

The CDR3 runs 15 residues from the cysteine to the phenylalanine. Here the CDR3 DNA is all that survives: 45 bases in frame from base 1. V is clipped by 2 bases and J by 9 bases, and the sequence between their germline boundaries is 17 bases long. The germline V gene (reference sequence) supplies CDR1 MNHNY and CDR2 SVGAGI. Each PCR received spiked-in synthetic TCR analog templates so that absolute template abundance could be estimated from read counts. TCRbeta CDR3 regions were amplified from genomic DNA with bias-controlled V and J gene primers using the immunoSEQ assay. Sequencing of rearranged TCRbeta segments was performed at approximately 20X coverage. Per the original workflow: Clustering was used to correct sequencing errors, and CDR3s were annotated against IMGT to assign V, D and J genes. Downstream analyses used only productive TCRbeta rearrangements and left out out-of-frame or stop-codon sequences. To compute clonality, Shannon entropy was normalized by the log of the number of unique productive sequences and then subtracted from one. Clones differing between time points or between blood and tumor were identified using Fisher's exact test with Benjamini-Hochberg correction, with an adjusted p below 0.01 applied as the threshold. The immuneACCESS repertoire file appears here via TCRdb, limited to in-frame rearrangements. These files lack a portion of the clones; in checked studies, under half of the deficit traces to unresolved V genes, and the cause of the others is not known. That table is the source of V, J and clone size, and D and trimming were worked out from the DNA. This sample lists more than 90,000 clones; 75% to 90% were detected once. Of the sample, around 8% is held by the ten largest clones.

Interpreted using the paper, the time point label stands for: peripheral blood 6 weeks after treatment start. The cohort comprised 29 patients with locally advanced or metastatic urothelial carcinoma treated at Memorial Sloan Kettering on a trial protocol. Peripheral blood mononuclear cells were collected pretreatment and during treatment, with between 1 and 8 total time points obtained per patient. The Qiagen DNeasy Blood extraction kit was used to purify genomic DNA from total PBMCs and from tumor samples. PBMCs were collected pretreatment and during treatment and were isolated and stored as previously described. As regards this clone: The antigen this receptor binds is unknown. No much larger clone exists at a distance of one base, and base qualities are not known.

The sample consisted of PBMCs, taken around atezolizumab (anti-PD-L1) treatment. In this chain, TRBV6-6 is recombined with TRBJ2-1, with TRBD1 tentatively as D gene (5 bases match). The TCR comes from an older man with urothelial cancer. The nucleotides read TGTGCCAGCAGTTACGATGTTGCAGGGTCCGGTGAGCAGTTCTTC. This is translated as CASSYDVAGSGEQFF.